This TCR beta chain was recorded in a study of blood T cell repertoires in COVID-19. V lost 7 bases to trimming and J lost 0 bases, with 13 bases between them. The CDR3 spans 15 residues. CDR1 is MNHEY, CDR2 SVGAGI, per germline. Authors' analysis steps: The assay estimated nucleated cells by amplifying reference gene primers. Assay used: immunoSEQ multiplex PCR; TCRdb lists only in-frame clones, some missing. V and J calls and clone size are given by that table; D and trimming were obtained from the DNA. Altogether tens of thousands of clones are present, 83% being singletons, with the ten largest covering about 20%.

Material for sequencing was peripheral blood. The V call is TRBV6-5, the J call TRBJ2-1; D remains unclear. This clonotype was sampled from a woman older than 75 with acute or convalescent COVID-19. Here the CDR3 reads CASKELSSSYNEQFF. CDR3 DNA sequence: TGTGCCAGCAAGGAGCTCTCTAGCTCCTACAATGAGCAGTTCTTC.